The T cell receptor beta chain under discussion was sequenced for a study of blood T cell repertoires in COVID-19. Enrolled during active infection, Seattle patients were then followed longitudinally. TCRdb's copy holds only in-frame clones and misses some; the assay was immunoSEQ multiplex PCR. The table lists a few hundred thousand clones, roughly 89% of them singletons. CDR1 is SGHAT and CDR2 is FQNNGV in the germline V gene. V lost 3 bases to trimming and J lost 5 bases; unmatched junction nucleotides: 6. The CDR3 totals 16 residues. This clone was observed once. The chain joins TRBV11-2 to TRBJ2-2, with 10 nucleotides matching TRBD1. The sample comprised peripheral blood. The source is a woman younger than 45 with COVID-19, enrolled during active disease. CDR3 in DNA: TGTGCCAGCAGCTTCACGGCGGGACAGGGGACCGGGGAGCTGTTTTTT. Encoded protein: CASSFTAGQGTGELFF.